The 20 T cell receptor beta chains in this list originate from one sample, sequenced in a study of shared clonotypes between healthy human individuals. TCRdb keeps only in-frame clones here, not all; method: immunoSEQ multiplex PCR. The table lists about 460,000 clones, 75% to 80% of them singletons. What was sequenced was PBMCs. These receptors were obtained from a woman aged 40 to 50 in good health. Some clones in this sample may be carry-over from other donors' samples.

The chain combines TRBV27 with TRBJ1-1; D not certain. V was shortened by 6 bases and J by 0 bases, with 8 bases between the two germline ends. Germline loops: CDR1 MNHEY, CDR2 SMNVEV (reference sequence). The CDR3 covers 13 residues. This CDR3 reads CASSSPLNTEAFF. In nucleotides, the CDR3 is TGTGCCAGCAGCTCTCCCTTGAACACTGAAGCTTTCTTT.

With respect to this clone: A far larger clone is one base from this, pointing to a likely read error. Other DNA variants within this sample encode the same CDR3. The chain couples TRBV4-2 to TRBJ2-3, with 13 bases that match TRBD2. Germline CDR1 LGHNA, CDR2 YNFKEQ. The CDR3 runs to 15 residues. CDR3 region: CASSQGTSGRNTQYF. CDR3 in DNA: TGTGCCAGCAGCCAAGGGACTAGCGGGAGAAATACGCAGTATTTC.

The chain employs TRBV28 and TRBJ2-5; TRBD2 matches 7 bases. Unmatched junction bases numbered 14, after V lost 5 bases and J lost 5 bases. CDR1 is MDHEN and CDR2 is SYDVKM in the germline V gene. The length of the CDR3 is 16 residues. This CDR3 is CASSPWDGRYTETQYF. CDR3 sequence (DNA): TGTGCCAGCAGTCCGTGGGACGGGAGGTATACTGAGACCCAGTACTTC.

A word on this clone: A read error is the likely source, as a far larger clone sits one nucleotide away. The chain recombines TRBV2 with TRBJ1-5; D uncertain. The CDR3 is made up of 13 amino acids. Germline V gene sequence: CDR1 SNHLY, CDR2 FYNNEI. In DNA, the CDR3 is TGTGCCAACAGTGACATTAGCAATCAGCCCCAGCATTTT. Translated, it gives CANSDISNQPQHF.

Note on this clone: A far larger clone is only one base removed, so a read error is likely. This chain uses TRBV7-9 with TRBJ1-1, with unresolved D. Trimming shortened V by 5 bases and J by 0 bases, and 22 bases separated the two germline ends. Looked up from germline, CDR1 is SEHNR and CDR2 is FQNEAQ (reference sequence). This CDR3 spans 18 amino acids. The CDR3 is CASSPPVVGRVMNTEAFF. The CDR3 nucleotides are TGTGCCAGCAGCCCACCAGTAGTCGGACGGGTGATGAACACTGAAGCTTTCTTT.

This sequence joins TRBV30 and TRBJ2-1, with a weak D call TRBD1 (6 bases). V lost 2 bases to trimming and J lost 4 bases, with 9 bases between them. CDR1 is GTSNPN, CDR2 SVGIG, per germline (reference sequence). The CDR3 has 13 residues. The CDR3 loop is CAWSSQGYNEQFF. CDR3 bases: TGTGCCTGGAGTAGTCAGGGGTACAATGAGCAGTTCTTC.

The CDR3 reads CASSLGRTEVYGYTF. Here the CDR3 DNA reads TGTGCCAGCAGCTTAGGGCGGACAGAGGTATATGGCTACACCTTC. This sequence joins TRBV7-2 and TRBJ1-2; the D gene is possibly TRBD1 (6 bases). The CDR3 is made up of 15 amino acids. The germline CDR1 and CDR2 sequences are SGHTA and FQGNSA. V shed 1 base and J shed 5 bases, with 14 bases lying between them.

This clone came up a few times. The rearrangement uses TRBV7-9 and TRBJ1-1; weak D call: TRBD1 (5 bases). CDR1 is SEHNR and CDR2 is FQNEAQ in the germline V gene (reference sequence). V shed 5 bases and J shed 6 bases, with 19 bases lying between them. This CDR3 contains 15 residues. The CDR3 reads CASSPPQGKIAEAFF. The CDR3, as DNA: TGTGCCAGCAGCCCGCCCCAGGGAAAGATCGCTGAAGCTTTCTTT. Full variable domain (remainder filled in from reference TRBV7-9 and TRBJ1-1): DTGVSQNPRHKITKRGQNVTFRCDPISEHNRLYWYRQTLGQGPEFLTYFQNEAQLEKSRLLSDRFSAERPKGSFSTLEIQRTEQGDSAMYLCASSPPQGKIAEAFFGQGTRLTVV.

This clone was recorded many times. This sequence joins TRBV10-3 and TRBJ2-3, with TRBD2 matching 10 bases. The CDR3 sequence is 15 residues long. CDR1 ENHRY and CDR2 SYGVKD come from the germline V gene. The trim removed 4 bases at V and 2 bases at J, leaving 3 bases unmatched. The CDR3 DNA follows: TGTGCCATCAGTGGAGCGGGAGGGCTCACAGATACGCAGTATTTT. Amino acids: CAISGAGGLTDTQYF.

For this clone: A read error likely explains this, since a far larger clone differs by one base. This chain links TRBV28 with TRBJ1-1; D is ambiguous. The germline gives CDR1 MDHEN, CDR2 SYDVKM. CDR3 length: 14 amino acids. CDR3 DNA sequence: TGTGCCAGCAACCTATACGCGAAAAACACTGAAGCTTCCTTT. Its translation: CASNLYAKNTEASF.

The chain recombines TRBV5-6 with TRBJ2-7; D not resolved. This CDR3 has 12 amino acids. Trimming left V 2 bases short and J 8 bases short, with 11 bases between. CDR1 is SGHDT, CDR2 YYEEEE, per germline. Here the CDR3 reads CASSFLGSQQYF. Written as DNA, the CDR3 is TGTGCCAGCAGCTTCTTAGGCTCGCAGCAGTACTTC.

V is TRBV7-9 and J is TRBJ2-5; D perhaps matches TRBD2 (6 bases). CDR1 is SEHNR and CDR2 is FQNEAQ in the germline V gene (reference sequence). The V end lost 1 base, the J end lost 2 bases, and 8 bases lay between the germline ends. The CDR3 has 14 residues. In DNA, the CDR3 is TGTGCCAGCAGCTTAGGGGGGACTCAAGAGACCCAGTACTTC. It codes for CASSLGGTQETQYF.

The rearrangement uses TRBV7-3 and TRBJ2-1; no firm D call. In germline, CDR1 is SGHTA, CDR2 FQGTGA. V lost 4 bases and J lost 5, with 15 bases in between. The CDR3 has 15 amino acids. The CDR3 loop reads CASSSTESPHNEQFF. In nucleotides, the CDR3 is TGTGCCAGCAGCTCAACAGAGTCTCCCCACAATGAGCAGTTCTTC.

This chain joins TRBV28 and TRBJ2-1, with a tentative D call TRBD2 (6 bases). The ends were cut back, 7 bases at V and 0 bases at J, with 19 bases in the middle. CDR1 and CDR2 from the germline V gene are MDHEN and SYDVKM. The CDR3 covers 17 residues. The CDR3 here is CASKTETGVSSYNEQFF. CDR3 DNA sequence: TGTGCCAGCAAAACGGAAACGGGAGTGTCCTCCTACAATGAGCAGTTCTTC.

This clone came up a few times. V gene TRBV7-9 combines with J gene TRBJ2-5; a possible D gene is TRBD1 (6 bases). The end of the DNA fits TRBJ2-7 better, so the J call may be wrong. The CDR3 covers 16 residues. Germline-derived CDR1 and CDR2 are SEHNR and FQNEAQ (reference sequence). Here the CDR3 DNA reads TGTGCCAGCAGCATAGGTGGGGGCGGTGGTGAAGACGAGCAGTACTTC. Amino acid sequence: CASSIGGGGGEDEQYF.

A remark on this clone: Just one base apart from a much larger clone, this may be a read error. V is TRBV29-1 and J is TRBJ2-1; D is possibly TRBD1 (6 bases). Germline assignment: CDR1 SQVTM and CDR2 ANQGSEA. The CDR3 runs 12 residues. As DNA, the CDR3 is TGCAGCGTGGGGGCTAGCTACAATGAGCAGCTCTTC. As protein: CSVGASYNEQLF.

The chain employs TRBV9 and TRBJ2-1; 7 bases map to TRBD2. Per germline, CDR1 SGDLS and CDR2 YYNGEE. V was clipped by 3 bases and J by 0 bases; unmatched bases: 9. CDR3 length equals 17 residues. The chain's CDR3 is CASSGGGSESSYNEQFF. CDR3 bases: TGTGCCAGCAGCGGGGGCGGGAGCGAGAGCTCCTACAATGAGCAGTTCTTC.

A single count supports this clone. This may come from a read error, since a much larger clone is one base off. No conserved phenylalanine or tryptophan ends this CDR3, so it is likely a read error. The gene calls are TRBV5-1 and TRBJ1-1; the match to TRBD1 covers 9 bases. The CDR3 covers 15 residues. The junction had 9 bases not matched to a gene; V was cut back by 4 bases and J by 5 bases. Germline CDR1 SGHRS, CDR2 YFSETQ. The CDR3 region is CASSARPGQGTEAFL. CDR3 coding DNA: TGCGCCAGCAGCGCAAGACCGGGACAGGGAACTGAAGCTTTCCTT.

The V gene is TRBV5-4, the J gene TRBJ2-1, with 10 bases that match TRBD2. The CDR3 runs to 16 residues. Trimming cost V 5 bases and J 0 bases; bases outside gene matches: 5. Germline CDR1 is SGHNT and CDR2 is YYREEE (reference sequence). The CDR3 sequence: CASRPIAGGSYNEQFF. The DNA of the CDR3 is TGTGCCAGCAGGCCCATAGCGGGAGGCTCCTACAATGAGCAGTTCTTC.

The chain links TRBV18 to TRBJ2-1; 13 bases fit TRBD2. V was pared by 7 bases and J by 5 bases, with 2 bases of the junction left unmatched. The CDR3 spans 14 residues. The V gene's germline CDR1 is KGHSH and CDR2 LQKENI. For the CDR3, the DNA is TGTGCCAGCTTCGGGACTAGCGGGAACAATGAGCAGTTCTTC. This codes for CASFGTSGNNEQFF.